This TCR beta chain was identified in a study of OX40 agonist ivuxolimab in advanced cancers. Across the whole study: Each patient was given ivuxolimab into a vein every 2 weeks, at 0.01 to 10 mg/kg. Checkpoint inhibitors had been given previously to about 38% of patients. Whole-study findings and limits: Both blood CD4+ and CD8+ T cells showed clonal growth by week 6 at 0.1 to 3.0 mg/kg.

Using immunoSEQ multiplex PCR, the repertoire was profiled, and TCRdb retains in-frame clones only, with some absent. The data contain 40,000 to 50,000 clones, more than 85% of them singletons. Notes on this clone: The antigen is undetermined.

The CDR3 has 12 residues. V lost 5 bases and J 6 bases, leaving 10 bases between the germline ends. Looked up from germline, CDR1 is SEHNR and CDR2 is FQNEAQ (reference sequence). J is TRBJ1-1 and V is TRBV7-9; no firm D call. The sequencing here drew on CD4+ or CD8+ T cells sorted from blood, taken in a trial of the OX40 agonist ivuxolimab. The source of this sequence is an adult with an advanced solid tumor such as melanoma, head and neck, liver or kidney cancer. The DNA of the CDR3 is TGTGCCAGCAGCGGAGGAGGTTCTGAAGCTTTCTTT. It specifies CASSGGGSEAFF.